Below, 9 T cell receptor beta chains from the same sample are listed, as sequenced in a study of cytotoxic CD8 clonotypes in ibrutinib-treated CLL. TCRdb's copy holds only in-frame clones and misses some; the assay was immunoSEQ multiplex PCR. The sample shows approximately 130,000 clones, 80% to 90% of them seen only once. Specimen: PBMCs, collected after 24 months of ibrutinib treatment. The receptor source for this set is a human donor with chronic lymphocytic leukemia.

The DNA for the CDR3 is TGTGCCAGCAGCCCAGGCAAATCATACGAGTACTTC. Translating it yields CASSPGKSYEYF. The V call is TRBV7-9, the J call TRBJ2-7; unclear D gene. V lost 5 bases to trimming and J lost 11 bases, with 16 bases between them. CDR1 and CDR2 from the germline V gene are SEHNR and FQNEAQ (reference sequence). The CDR3 is 12 residues long. Drawing the rest from reference TRBV7-9 and TRBJ2-7, the complete variable domain is DTGVSQNPRHKITKRGQNVTFRCDPISEHNRLYWYRQTLGQGPEFLTYFQNEAQLEKSRLLSDRFSAERPKGSFSTLEIQRTEQGDSAMYLCASSPGKSYEYFGPGTRLTVT.

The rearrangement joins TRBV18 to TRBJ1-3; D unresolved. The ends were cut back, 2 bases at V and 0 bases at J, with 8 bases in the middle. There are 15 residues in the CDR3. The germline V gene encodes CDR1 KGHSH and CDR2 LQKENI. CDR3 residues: CASSPGPFSGNTIYF. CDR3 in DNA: TGTGCCAGCTCACCAGGCCCTTTCTCTGGAAACACCATATATTTT.

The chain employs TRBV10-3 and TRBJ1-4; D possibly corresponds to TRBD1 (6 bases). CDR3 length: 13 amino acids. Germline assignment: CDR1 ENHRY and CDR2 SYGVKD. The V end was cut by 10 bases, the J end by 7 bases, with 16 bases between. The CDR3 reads CATTRDTTEKLFF. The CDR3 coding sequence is TGTGCCACCACCCGGGACACCACTGAAAAACTGTTTTTT.

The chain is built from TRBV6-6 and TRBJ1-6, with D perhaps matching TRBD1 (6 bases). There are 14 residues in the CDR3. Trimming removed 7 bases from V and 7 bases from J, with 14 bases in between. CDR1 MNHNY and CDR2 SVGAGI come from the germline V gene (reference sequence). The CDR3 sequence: CASNRGTQNSPLHF. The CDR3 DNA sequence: TGTGCCAGCAACCGTGGGACACAGAATTCACCCCTCCACTTT.

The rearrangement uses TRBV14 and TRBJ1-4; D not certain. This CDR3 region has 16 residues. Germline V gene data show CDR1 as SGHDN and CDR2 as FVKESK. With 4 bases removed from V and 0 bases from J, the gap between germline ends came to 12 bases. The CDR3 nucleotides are TGTGCCAGCAGCCTAGGTTCCCCTGCAACTAATGAAAAACTGTTTTTT. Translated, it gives CASSLGSPATNEKLFF.

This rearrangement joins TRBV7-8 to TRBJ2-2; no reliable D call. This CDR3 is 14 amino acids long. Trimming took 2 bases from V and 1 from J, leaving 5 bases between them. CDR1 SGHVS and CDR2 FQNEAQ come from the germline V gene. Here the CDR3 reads CASSLLWNTGELFF. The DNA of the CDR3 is TGTGCCAGCAGCTTATTATGGAACACCGGGGAGCTGTTTTTT.

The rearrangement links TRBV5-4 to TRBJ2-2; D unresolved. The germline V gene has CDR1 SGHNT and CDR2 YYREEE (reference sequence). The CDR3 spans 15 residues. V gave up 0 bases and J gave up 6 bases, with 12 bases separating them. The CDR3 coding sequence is TGTGCCAGCAGCTTGGACAGCCCGCGAGCCGGGGAGCTGTTTTTT. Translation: CASSLDSPRAGELFF. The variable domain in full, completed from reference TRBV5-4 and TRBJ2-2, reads ETGVTQSPTHLIKTRGQQVTLRCSSQSGHNTVSWYQQALGQGPQFIFQYYREEENGRGNFPPRFSGLQFPNYSSELNVNALELDDSALYLCASSLDSPRAGELFFGEGSRLTVL.

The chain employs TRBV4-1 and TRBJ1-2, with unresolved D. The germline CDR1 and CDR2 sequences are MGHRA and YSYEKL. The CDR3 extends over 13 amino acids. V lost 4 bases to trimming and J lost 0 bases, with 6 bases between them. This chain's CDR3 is CASSPEPNYGYTF. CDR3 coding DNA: TGCGCCAGCAGCCCAGAACCTAACTATGGCTACACCTTC.

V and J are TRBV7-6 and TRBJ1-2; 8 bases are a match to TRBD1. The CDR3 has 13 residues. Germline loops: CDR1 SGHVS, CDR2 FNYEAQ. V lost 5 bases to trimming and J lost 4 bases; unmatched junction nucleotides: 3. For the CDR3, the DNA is TGTGCCAGCAGCCCAGGGACAGGCTATGGCTACACCTTC. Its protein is CASSPGTGYGYTF.